The 17 T cell receptor beta chains reported below all come from one sample, sequenced in a study of blood T cells in healthy people across ages (dated by TCRdb to 2014 to 2015). The library was made by 5' RACE. Instrument on record: Illumina HiSeq 2500. The second PCR ran for roughly 7 to 11 cycles and used a J-beta primer mix along with a sample-barcoded 5' primer. TCRdb trimmed public reads at Q25 via fastp, called clones via MiXCR and kept in-frame beta chains. Rows are unified per CDR3 protein, each entry keeping the most common DNA and genes. This sample has hundreds of thousands of distinct CDR3 sequences in its table, and about 30% of those were observed once. About a sixth of the sample rests with the top ten. Sequences were obtained from blood. Receptors were obtained from a woman at least 80 years old in good health.

This clonotype was seen at least ten times. The chain has TRBV16 and TRBJ2-3; D is possibly TRBD1 or TRBD2 (5 bases each). The ends were cut back, 0 bases at V and 6 bases at J, with 10 bases in the middle. This CDR3 has 14 amino acids. Germline lookup yields CDR1 KGHSY and CDR2 FQNENV. CDR3 protein: CASSQSGPTDTQYF. CDR3 DNA: TGTGCCAGCAGCCAATCGGGACCCACCGATACGCAGTATTTT.

The gene calls are TRBV5-1 and TRBJ2-1; D possibly uses TRBD1 or TRBD2 (6 bases each). The CDR3 has 13 residues. With 5 bases removed from V and 9 bases from J, the gap between germline ends came to 15 bases. Germline V gene data show CDR1 as SGHRS and CDR2 as YFSETQ. This chain's CDR3 is CASSGGRESEQFF. CDR3 DNA sequence: TGCGCCAGCAGTGGGGGGCGCGAGTCTGAGCAGTTCTTC.

V is TRBV7-3 and J is TRBJ2-2; TRBD1 matches 8 bases. The V and J ends lost 2 bases and 4 bases, in that order; junction bases with no gene match: 3. The CDR3 loop spans 15 amino acids. Germline CDR1 is SGHTA and CDR2 is FQGTGA. CDR3 in DNA: TGTGCCAGCAGCTTAGACAGGGGAAGCACCGGGGAGCTGTTTTTT. Translated, it gives CASSLDRGSTGELFF.

As regards this clonotype: This may come from a read error, since a much larger clone is one base off. It is likely a read error, because the conserved phenylalanine at the end of the CDR3 is missing. This sequence joins TRBV30 and TRBJ1-6; possible D gene TRBD1, 6 bases. Per germline, CDR1 GTSNPN and CDR2 SVGIG (reference sequence). The CDR3 has 14 residues. Trimming removed 1 base from V and 9 bases from J, with 13 bases in between. The CDR3 DNA is TGTGCCTGGAGTGCAGGGGCAGGTGGTTCACCCCTCCACTTG. Translation gives CAWSAGAGGSPLHL.

In its sample, this clonotype was seen many times. The chain joins TRBV9 to TRBJ2-5; D tentatively fits TRBD1 or TRBD2 (5 bases each). This CDR3 has 15 residues. Germline V gene data show CDR1 as SGDLS and CDR2 as YYNGEE. Between the trimmed V and J ends, which lost 4 bases and 4 bases, there was a span of 17 bases. The CDR3 sequence: CASSISGTALETQYF. CDR3 coding DNA: TGTGCCAGCAGCATCTCCGGGACGGCTTTAGAGACCCAGTACTTC.

Ten or more counts support this clonotype. V usage is TRBV6-2 or TRBV6-3 and J usage is TRBJ2-3; D perhaps matches TRBD2 (5 bases). This CDR3 spans 14 amino acids. V was clipped by 5 bases and J by 5 bases, with 14 bases between them. Germline CDR1 reads MNHEY; CDR2 reads SVGEGT. The CDR3 loop reads CASSRDYLVDTQYF. The DNA of the CDR3 is TGTGCCAGCAGTCGCGACTACCTGGTAGATACGCAGTATTTT.

The chain joins TRBV7-9 to TRBJ1-2; a possible D gene is TRBD1 (6 bases). Germline assignment: CDR1 SEHNR and CDR2 FQNEAQ (reference sequence). This CDR3 is built from 18 residues. The V end was cut by 5 bases, the J end by 0 bases, with 22 bases between. The CDR3 region has the DNA TGTGCCAGCAGCCACCCCACAGGGCCTGAGAAGACTAACTATGGCTACACCTTC. It is translated as CASSHPTGPEKTNYGYTF.

The J gene is TRBJ1-1, the V gene TRBV6-2 or TRBV6-3, with D unresolved. The germline CDR1 and CDR2 sequences are MNHEY and SVGEGT. This CDR3 comprises 15 residues. The germline V and J ends were trimmed by 0 bases and 4 bases, with 12 bases remaining between them. The CDR3 is CASSYSNVYITEAFF. For the CDR3, the DNA is TGTGCCAGCAGTTACTCGAACGTCTACATCACTGAAGCTTTCTTT.

This chain joins TRBV29-1 and TRBJ2-1; TRBD2 matches at 9 bases. V shed 4 bases, J shed 4 bases, and the junction held 2 bases outside the gene matches. CDR3 length: 13 amino acids. Germline V gives CDR1 SQVTM, CDR2 ANQGSEA. The CDR3 DNA follows: TGCAGCGTTGGGACTAGCGAATACAATGAGCAGTTCTTC. Amino acid sequence: CSVGTSEYNEQFF.

This clonotype appeared a single time. One base away lies a much larger clone, so this may be a sequencing read error. The conserved final phenylalanine or tryptophan is absent from the CDR3, which likely points to a read error. This chain uses TRBV7-2 with TRBJ2-2; D gene ambiguous. CDR1 is SGHTA, CDR2 FQGNSA, per germline. V was trimmed by 1 base and J by 5 bases, leaving 14 bases between them. The CDR3 extends over 16 amino acids. The CDR3: CASSLVGQRRTGELFL. The CDR3 coding sequence is TGTGCCAGCAGCTTAGTTGGGCAGAGACGTACCGGGGAGCTGTTTCTT.

Ten or more counts support this clonotype. The chain joins TRBV2 to TRBJ2-5, with D maybe TRBD2 (7 bases). V lost 3 bases to trimming and J lost 2 bases, with 19 bases between them. CDR3 length: 17 amino acids. Germline CDR1 is SNHLY and CDR2 is FYNNEI. The CDR3 DNA reads TGTGCCAGCAGTGATGTGGGGGGGCGATCTTCACAAGAGACCCAGTACTTC. It encodes CASSDVGGRSSQETQYF.

This clonotype has more than one count but fewer than ten. Since a much larger clone is just one base distant, this may be a read error. The chain combines TRBV10-3 with TRBJ2-3, with D possibly being TRBD1 (5 bases). Germline lookup yields CDR1 ENHRY and CDR2 SYGVKD. Trimming stripped 3 bases from V and 8 bases from J, with 15 bases between. There are 14 residues in the CDR3. The CDR3 here is CAISDPGRGSTQYF. The CDR3 bases are TGTGCCATCAGTGATCCCGGAAGGGGATCTACGCAGTATTTT.

The chain recombines TRBV20-1 with TRBJ1-2; tentative D call: TRBD1 (6 bases). The CDR3 is 13 residues long. CDR1 and CDR2 (germline): DFQATT, SNEGSKA (reference sequence). Trimming stripped 6 bases from V and 1 base from J, with 12 bases between. The CDR3 sequence is CSASLDSNYGYTF. CDR3 in DNA: TGCAGTGCCAGTTTGGACAGTAACTATGGCTACACCTTC.

The V and J genes are TRBV20-1 and TRBJ1-6; D is possibly TRBD1 (5 bases). The CDR3 totals 17 residues. Per the germline V gene, CDR1 is DFQATT and CDR2 is SNEGSKA (reference sequence). Trimming cost V 5 bases and J 5 bases, with 22 bases left between them. This chain's CDR3 is CSAPTAGRGKDNSPLHF. The CDR3 nucleotides read TGCAGTGCTCCGACTGCGGGGCGCGGGAAGGATAATTCACCCCTCCACTTT.

This clonotype appeared a few times. The chain couples TRBV12-3 or TRBV12-4 to TRBJ2-3; the D gene is possibly TRBD2 (6 bases). Trimming stripped 7 bases from V and 7 bases from J, with 21 bases between. The CDR3 extends over 15 amino acids. CDR3 sequence reads: CASTLFGGVANTQYF. The CDR3, as DNA: TGTGCCAGCACCTTATTCGGGGGAGTAGCTAATACGCAGTATTTT.

At least ten counts were recorded for this clonotype. This rearrangement joins TRBV11-2 to TRBJ2-7, with a tentative D call TRBD1 (6 bases). Germline loops: CDR1 SGHAT, CDR2 FQNNGV. Trimming took 6 bases from V and 3 from J, leaving 15 bases between them. The CDR3 spans 14 residues. CDR3 nucleotides: TGTGCCAGCAGGAAGACAGGTGCCCTCTACGAGCAGTACTTC. Its protein product is CASRKTGALYEQYF.

Details on this clonotype: A much larger clone lies a single base off, so this may be a read error. The chain recombines TRBV14 with TRBJ2-5; perhaps TRBD1 as D (5 bases). Germline values: CDR1 SGHDN, CDR2 FVKESK. This CDR3 has 15 residues. The CDR3: CTSSPLGQAGETQYF. The CDR3 DNA reads TGTACCAGCAGCCCCCTGGGGCAAGCCGGGGAGACCCAGTACTTC.